The rows below give T cell receptor beta chains drawn from one sample of a study of spatial heterogeneity in lung cancer. TCRdb reanalysed the 5' RACE reads using MiXCR and keeps one entry per CDR3 protein. The sample has tens of thousands of distinct CDR3 sequences, roughly 12% seen once. The material was PBMCs, obtained at surgery. Source of these receptors: a male donor with early-stage non-small cell lung cancer. Both conserved end residues are part of each CDR3. Each record gives: J gene, V gene, clone size, D gene, CDR3 DNA, CDR3 protein. The D gene is left open where the match is weak. Clone size appears in some rows only: once, few, many, or a class for an expanded clone.

j_gene: TRBJ1-5; v_gene: TRBV20-1; abundance: many; d_gene: -; CDR3nt: TGCAGTGCTAGAGATGAGACAGGCGTTAGCAATCAGCCCCAGCATTTT; CDR3aa: CSARDETGVSNQPQHF
j_gene: TRBJ2-4; v_gene: TRBV6-1; abundance: few; d_gene: TRBD1; CDR3nt: TGTGCCAGCAGACAGGACAGGGGCAAAAACATTCAGTACTTC; CDR3aa: CASRQDRGKNIQYF
j_gene: TRBJ2-3; v_gene: TRBV29-1; abundance: many; d_gene: TRBD1; CDR3nt: TGCAGCTTCGGGACAGACACAGATACGCAGTATTTT; CDR3aa: CSFGTDTDTQYF
j_gene: TRBJ1-5; v_gene: TRBV2; abundance: few; d_gene: -; CDR3nt: TGTGCCAGCAGTTACGGGGGCCCTCGCAATCAGCCCCAGCATTTT; CDR3aa: CASSYGGPRNQPQHF
j_gene: TRBJ2-7; v_gene: TRBV6-6; abundance: -; d_gene: -; CDR3nt: TGTGCCAGCAGTTCTGGACGACAGGTCTCCTACGAGCAGTACTTC; CDR3aa: CASSSGRQVSYEQYF
j_gene: TRBJ2-5; v_gene: TRBV7-9; abundance: -; d_gene: TRBD2; CDR3nt: TGTGCCAGCAGCCTACGACTAGCGGTGCAAGAGACCCAGTACTTC; CDR3aa: CASSLRLAVQETQYF
j_gene: TRBJ2-7; v_gene: TRBV12-3/TRBV12-4; abundance: many; d_gene: -; CDR3nt: TGTGCCAGCAGTTCCGGAGGGTCCTACGAGCAGTACTTC; CDR3aa: CASSSGGSYEQYF
j_gene: TRBJ2-2; v_gene: TRBV6-5; abundance: many; d_gene: -; CDR3nt: TGTGCCAGCAGTTACCCCACCGGGGAGCTGTTTTTT; CDR3aa: CASSYPTGELFF
j_gene: TRBJ2-4; v_gene: TRBV4-3; abundance: -; d_gene: TRBD2; CDR3nt: TGCGCCAGCAGCCAAGAATCCAGGGAGGGCATTCAGTACTTC; CDR3aa: CASSQESREGIQYF
j_gene: TRBJ1-5; v_gene: TRBV28; abundance: many; d_gene: -; CDR3nt: TGTGCCAGCAGTTTAGGGGAAGTTAGCAATCAGCCCCAGCATTTT; CDR3aa: CASSLGEVSNQPQHF
j_gene: TRBJ1-4; v_gene: TRBV20-1; abundance: few; d_gene: -; CDR3nt: TGCAGTGCTAGAGATCGCTGGCAGGGTAGAACAACTAATGAAAAACTGTTTTTT; CDR3aa: CSARDRWQGRTTNEKLFF
j_gene: TRBJ1-5; v_gene: TRBV20-1; abundance: few; d_gene: -; CDR3nt: TGCAGTGCTAGGGTGGGCCGGACGAACAATCAGCCCCAGCATTTT; CDR3aa: CSARVGRTNNQPQHF
j_gene: TRBJ2-4; v_gene: TRBV10-3; abundance: -; d_gene: -; CDR3nt: TGTGCCATCAGTGACCCGACCTCTCCGGTAGCCAAAAACATTCAGTACTTC; CDR3aa: CAISDPTSPVAKNIQYF
j_gene: TRBJ2-7; v_gene: TRBV6-6; abundance: many; d_gene: TRBD1; CDR3nt: TGTGCCAGCAGTAAAGGGACAGGGAGCACCTACGAGCAGTACTTC; CDR3aa: CASSKGTGSTYEQYF
j_gene: TRBJ1-1; v_gene: TRBV7-3; abundance: few; d_gene: -; CDR3nt: TGTGCCAGCAGCCAGTTCATGAACACTGAAGCTTTCTTT; CDR3aa: CASSQFMNTEAFF
j_gene: TRBJ2-7; v_gene: TRBV20-1; abundance: many; d_gene: -; CDR3nt: TGCAGTGCTAGAGTGGATGGTTACGAGCAGTACTTC; CDR3aa: CSARVDGYEQYF
j_gene: TRBJ1-5; v_gene: TRBV6-2/TRBV6-3; abundance: many; d_gene: TRBD1; CDR3nt: TGTGCCAGTCGGGACAGTCGGCAGCCCCAGCATTTT; CDR3aa: CASRDSRQPQHF
j_gene: TRBJ2-2; v_gene: TRBV7-3; abundance: few; d_gene: TRBD2; CDR3nt: TGTGCCAGCAGCCCCTTAGCGGGAGGCCTCACCGGGGAGCTGTTTTTT; CDR3aa: CASSPLAGGLTGELFF
j_gene: TRBJ2-1; v_gene: TRBV25-1; abundance: many; d_gene: -; CDR3nt: TGTGCCAGCAGTCCCCAGAAGACCTACAATGAGCAGTTCTTC; CDR3aa: CASSPQKTYNEQFF
j_gene: TRBJ1-4; v_gene: TRBV7-9; abundance: -; d_gene: -; CDR3nt: TGTGCCAGCAGCCTTGAGAGGTCAACTAATGAAAAACTGTTTTTT; CDR3aa: CASSLERSTNEKLFF
j_gene: TRBJ1-6; v_gene: TRBV7-8; abundance: few; d_gene: -; CDR3nt: TGTGCCAGCAGCTTAGGCCCTGGCTCCTATAATTCACCCCTCCACTTT; CDR3aa: CASSLGPGSYNSPLHF
j_gene: TRBJ2-4; v_gene: TRBV7-2; abundance: -; d_gene: -; CDR3nt: TGTGCCAGCAGCTTAGGCTTTAGGGAGTTTAAAAACATTCAGTACTTC; CDR3aa: CASSLGFREFKNIQYF
j_gene: TRBJ2-3; v_gene: TRBV27; abundance: -; d_gene: TRBD2; CDR3nt: TGTGCCAGCACCATAGCGGGGGGGCGTGCAGATACGCAGTATTTT; CDR3aa: CASTIAGGRADTQYF
j_gene: TRBJ2-7; v_gene: TRBV12-3/TRBV12-4; abundance: -; d_gene: -; CDR3nt: TGTGCCAGCACCCCAGGACCGGAGGGGGACTACGAGCAGTACTTC; CDR3aa: CASTPGPEGDYEQYF
j_gene: TRBJ1-1; v_gene: TRBV7-9; abundance: -; d_gene: -; CDR3nt: TGTGCCAGCAGCTTAACTATCAGGACTGAGGTGAACACTGAAGCTTTCTTT; CDR3aa: CASSLTIRTEVNTEAFF
j_gene: TRBJ1-5; v_gene: TRBV12-3/TRBV12-4; abundance: -; d_gene: -; CDR3nt: TGTGCCAGCAGTTTGGTGAATAGCAATCAGCCCCAGCATTTT; CDR3aa: CASSLVNSNQPQHF
j_gene: TRBJ1-3; v_gene: TRBV25-1; abundance: few; d_gene: TRBD1; CDR3nt: TGTGCCAGCGGGCAGGGGGCCTTCTCTGGAAACACCATATATTTT; CDR3aa: CASGQGAFSGNTIYF
j_gene: TRBJ2-1; v_gene: TRBV28; abundance: -; d_gene: -; CDR3nt: TGTGCCAGCAGTTCGCCCGGGACGCCGAGCTCCTACAATGAGCAGTTCTTC; CDR3aa: CASSSPGTPSSYNEQFF
j_gene: TRBJ1-3; v_gene: TRBV7-2; abundance: -; d_gene: -; CDR3nt: TGTGCCAGCAGCTTAGGGAGAAACACCATATATTTT; CDR3aa: CASSLGRNTIYF
j_gene: TRBJ1-5; v_gene: TRBV21-1; abundance: -; d_gene: -; CDR3nt: TGTGCCAGCAGCAAAGCGATCGGGGGCGGCAATCAGCCCCAGCATTTT; CDR3aa: CASSKAIGGGNQPQHF
j_gene: TRBJ2-1; v_gene: TRBV7-8; abundance: few; d_gene: TRBD1; CDR3nt: TGTGCCAGCAGGGCAGGGGGCGGGAATGAGCAGTTCTTC; CDR3aa: CASRAGGGNEQFF
j_gene: TRBJ1-4; v_gene: TRBV6-6; abundance: -; d_gene: -; CDR3nt: TGTGCCAGCAGTTACAGTCAGGGTGATGAAAAACTGTTTTTT; CDR3aa: CASSYSQGDEKLFF
j_gene: TRBJ2-5; v_gene: TRBV7-9; abundance: many; d_gene: -; CDR3nt: TGTGCCAGCAGCCCTCCCTCTAGCAGGGAGACCCAGTACTTC; CDR3aa: CASSPPSSRETQYF
j_gene: TRBJ1-2; v_gene: TRBV29-1; abundance: -; d_gene: -; CDR3nt: TGCAGCGTTGAATCCCTGCTGCACCTAGCTAACTATGGCTACACCTTC; CDR3aa: CSVESLLHLANYGYTF
j_gene: TRBJ1-5; v_gene: TRBV6-6; abundance: many; d_gene: -; CDR3nt: TGTGCCAGCAAGACCCAAAATCAGCCCCAGCATTTT; CDR3aa: CASKTQNQPQHF
j_gene: TRBJ2-2; v_gene: TRBV30; abundance: many; d_gene: TRBD1; CDR3nt: TGTGCCCGCCCGGGACAGGGAGACACCGGGGAGCTGTTTTTT; CDR3aa: CARPGQGDTGELFF
j_gene: TRBJ1-3; v_gene: TRBV7-2; abundance: few; d_gene: -; CDR3nt: TGTGCCAGCAGCGGTAAAGGGGGATACGGAAACACCATATATTTT; CDR3aa: CASSGKGGYGNTIYF
j_gene: TRBJ2-3; v_gene: TRBV11-3; abundance: few; d_gene: -; CDR3nt: TGTGCCAGCAGCCTATTCGGGGGGCAGGCGGATACGCAGTATTTT; CDR3aa: CASSLFGGQADTQYF
j_gene: TRBJ1-5; v_gene: TRBV3-1; abundance: -; d_gene: -; CDR3nt: TGTGCCAGCAGCCCTACCTTGGCGGGGTCCCGACATTTT; CDR3aa: CASSPTLAGSRHF
j_gene: TRBJ2-7; v_gene: TRBV6-6; abundance: few; d_gene: -; CDR3nt: TGTGCCAGCAGTTACCCATCAGGGGATGGGGACTACGAGCAGTACTTC; CDR3aa: CASSYPSGDGDYEQYF
j_gene: TRBJ1-1; v_gene: TRBV20-1; abundance: -; d_gene: -; CDR3nt: TGCAGTGCTAATTCAATGGGCAGAGAAGCTTTCTTT; CDR3aa: CSANSMGREAFF
j_gene: TRBJ2-7; v_gene: TRBV29-1; abundance: -; d_gene: TRBD2; CDR3nt: TGCAGCGTTGAACGGACTAGCGGGAGGTCCGGGGGTGAGCAGTACTTC; CDR3aa: CSVERTSGRSGGEQYF
j_gene: TRBJ2-7; v_gene: TRBV6-2/TRBV6-3; abundance: -; d_gene: TRBD1; CDR3nt: TGTGCCAGCGGTTACCGTCAGGGGGAAACCTACGAGCAGTACTTC; CDR3aa: CASGYRQGETYEQYF
j_gene: TRBJ2-7; v_gene: TRBV3-1; abundance: once; d_gene: -; CDR3nt: TGTGCCAGCAGCCCCACCTTAAAAGGGCCTCCCTACGAGCAGTACTTC; CDR3aa: CASSPTLKGPPYEQYF
j_gene: TRBJ1-4; v_gene: TRBV18; abundance: few; d_gene: -; CDR3nt: TGTGCCAGCTCAAGGGATAATTCTCAAACTAATGAAAAACTGTTTTTT; CDR3aa: CASSRDNSQTNEKLFF
j_gene: TRBJ2-5; v_gene: TRBV6-1; abundance: -; d_gene: -; CDR3nt: TGTGCCAGCAGTGCAGGGATTCAAGAGACCCAGTACTTC; CDR3aa: CASSAGIQETQYF
j_gene: TRBJ2-3; v_gene: TRBV20-1; abundance: few; d_gene: TRBD2; CDR3nt: TGCAGTGCTTCCGGGACTAGCGGGAGGGCCATCGATACGCAGTATTTT; CDR3aa: CSASGTSGRAIDTQYF
j_gene: TRBJ2-1; v_gene: TRBV9; abundance: few; d_gene: TRBD2; CDR3nt: TGTGCCAGCAGCGTAGGTAGCGGGAGGTCGATTGATGAGCAGTTCTTC; CDR3aa: CASSVGSGRSIDEQFF
j_gene: TRBJ2-2; v_gene: TRBV2; abundance: -; d_gene: -; CDR3nt: TGTGCCAGCAGTGAATCCCCCCCATGGGTCACCGGGGAGCTGTTTTTT; CDR3aa: CASSESPPWVTGELFF
j_gene: TRBJ1-4; v_gene: TRBV19; abundance: -; d_gene: TRBD1; CDR3nt: TGTGCCAGTAGTCCCCCGGGACAGGGACAAGAAAAACTGTTTTTT; CDR3aa: CASSPPGQGQEKLFF
j_gene: TRBJ2-3; v_gene: TRBV28; abundance: many; d_gene: TRBD2; CDR3nt: TGTGCCAGCAGTGGGGCGGGAGGTCGAAGAGATACGCAGTATTTT; CDR3aa: CASSGAGGRRDTQYF
j_gene: TRBJ1-3; v_gene: TRBV11-2; abundance: few; d_gene: TRBD1; CDR3nt: TGTGCCAGCAGCATAGACAGGGTAGAGGCTGGAAACACCATATATTTT; CDR3aa: CASSIDRVEAGNTIYF
j_gene: TRBJ2-5; v_gene: TRBV7-9; abundance: few; d_gene: -; CDR3nt: TGTGCCAGCAGCTATCCGACAGGCCAAGAGACCCAGTACTTC; CDR3aa: CASSYPTGQETQYF
j_gene: TRBJ2-1; v_gene: TRBV20-1; abundance: many; d_gene: TRBD2; CDR3nt: TGCAGTGCTAGTTGGGGGGGAGGATACAATGAGCAGTTCTTC; CDR3aa: CSASWGGGYNEQFF
j_gene: TRBJ2-1; v_gene: TRBV20-1; abundance: -; d_gene: -; CDR3nt: TGCAGTGCGAGCCCCAGATACTCCTACAATGAGCAGTTCTTC; CDR3aa: CSASPRYSYNEQFF
j_gene: TRBJ1-1; v_gene: TRBV18; abundance: many; d_gene: -; CDR3nt: TGTGCCAGCTCCCGAGACGGGGGCACTGAAGCTTTCTTT; CDR3aa: CASSRDGGTEAFF
j_gene: TRBJ2-5; v_gene: TRBV20-1; abundance: -; d_gene: TRBD2; CDR3nt: TGCAGTGCTAGAGATCCCGGGAGGGGAATCCAAGAGACCCAGTACTTC; CDR3aa: CSARDPGRGIQETQYF
j_gene: TRBJ1-2; v_gene: TRBV29-1; abundance: many; d_gene: -; CDR3nt: TGCAGCGGCGGGCCCCTCTTACCTGGCTACACCTTC; CDR3aa: CSGGPLLPGYTF